The clone carrying this TCR beta chain was seen just once. How the authors handled the data: Amplified reference gene primers provided the basis for estimating nucleated cell counts. Clones were read by immunoSEQ multiplex PCR, and TCRdb kept only the in-frame ones, dropping some. Clone size and the V and J calls come from that table; the DNA yielded D and trimming. The repertoire consists of approximately 82,000 clones, with approximately 92% occurring once and the leading ten covering around 6%. The data are from a study of blood T cell repertoires in COVID-19. Looking at the study overall: Nucleic acid was either cDNA or gDNA, and it came from T cells, B-cell-depleted T cells, or PBMCs.

The CDR3 sequence is 15 residues long. Trimming pared 5 bases from V and 5 bases from J, leaving 16 bases between. Germline lookup yields CDR1 MDHEN and CDR2 SYDVKM. The gene calls are TRBV28 and TRBJ1-5; D unresolved. The sequence was obtained from a woman aged 55-69 years with active COVID-19. Material: peripheral blood. CDR3 DNA: TGTGCCAGCAGTGGGTCCCAGACTACCGATCAGCCCCAGCATTTT. Encoded protein: CASSGSQTTDQPQHF.